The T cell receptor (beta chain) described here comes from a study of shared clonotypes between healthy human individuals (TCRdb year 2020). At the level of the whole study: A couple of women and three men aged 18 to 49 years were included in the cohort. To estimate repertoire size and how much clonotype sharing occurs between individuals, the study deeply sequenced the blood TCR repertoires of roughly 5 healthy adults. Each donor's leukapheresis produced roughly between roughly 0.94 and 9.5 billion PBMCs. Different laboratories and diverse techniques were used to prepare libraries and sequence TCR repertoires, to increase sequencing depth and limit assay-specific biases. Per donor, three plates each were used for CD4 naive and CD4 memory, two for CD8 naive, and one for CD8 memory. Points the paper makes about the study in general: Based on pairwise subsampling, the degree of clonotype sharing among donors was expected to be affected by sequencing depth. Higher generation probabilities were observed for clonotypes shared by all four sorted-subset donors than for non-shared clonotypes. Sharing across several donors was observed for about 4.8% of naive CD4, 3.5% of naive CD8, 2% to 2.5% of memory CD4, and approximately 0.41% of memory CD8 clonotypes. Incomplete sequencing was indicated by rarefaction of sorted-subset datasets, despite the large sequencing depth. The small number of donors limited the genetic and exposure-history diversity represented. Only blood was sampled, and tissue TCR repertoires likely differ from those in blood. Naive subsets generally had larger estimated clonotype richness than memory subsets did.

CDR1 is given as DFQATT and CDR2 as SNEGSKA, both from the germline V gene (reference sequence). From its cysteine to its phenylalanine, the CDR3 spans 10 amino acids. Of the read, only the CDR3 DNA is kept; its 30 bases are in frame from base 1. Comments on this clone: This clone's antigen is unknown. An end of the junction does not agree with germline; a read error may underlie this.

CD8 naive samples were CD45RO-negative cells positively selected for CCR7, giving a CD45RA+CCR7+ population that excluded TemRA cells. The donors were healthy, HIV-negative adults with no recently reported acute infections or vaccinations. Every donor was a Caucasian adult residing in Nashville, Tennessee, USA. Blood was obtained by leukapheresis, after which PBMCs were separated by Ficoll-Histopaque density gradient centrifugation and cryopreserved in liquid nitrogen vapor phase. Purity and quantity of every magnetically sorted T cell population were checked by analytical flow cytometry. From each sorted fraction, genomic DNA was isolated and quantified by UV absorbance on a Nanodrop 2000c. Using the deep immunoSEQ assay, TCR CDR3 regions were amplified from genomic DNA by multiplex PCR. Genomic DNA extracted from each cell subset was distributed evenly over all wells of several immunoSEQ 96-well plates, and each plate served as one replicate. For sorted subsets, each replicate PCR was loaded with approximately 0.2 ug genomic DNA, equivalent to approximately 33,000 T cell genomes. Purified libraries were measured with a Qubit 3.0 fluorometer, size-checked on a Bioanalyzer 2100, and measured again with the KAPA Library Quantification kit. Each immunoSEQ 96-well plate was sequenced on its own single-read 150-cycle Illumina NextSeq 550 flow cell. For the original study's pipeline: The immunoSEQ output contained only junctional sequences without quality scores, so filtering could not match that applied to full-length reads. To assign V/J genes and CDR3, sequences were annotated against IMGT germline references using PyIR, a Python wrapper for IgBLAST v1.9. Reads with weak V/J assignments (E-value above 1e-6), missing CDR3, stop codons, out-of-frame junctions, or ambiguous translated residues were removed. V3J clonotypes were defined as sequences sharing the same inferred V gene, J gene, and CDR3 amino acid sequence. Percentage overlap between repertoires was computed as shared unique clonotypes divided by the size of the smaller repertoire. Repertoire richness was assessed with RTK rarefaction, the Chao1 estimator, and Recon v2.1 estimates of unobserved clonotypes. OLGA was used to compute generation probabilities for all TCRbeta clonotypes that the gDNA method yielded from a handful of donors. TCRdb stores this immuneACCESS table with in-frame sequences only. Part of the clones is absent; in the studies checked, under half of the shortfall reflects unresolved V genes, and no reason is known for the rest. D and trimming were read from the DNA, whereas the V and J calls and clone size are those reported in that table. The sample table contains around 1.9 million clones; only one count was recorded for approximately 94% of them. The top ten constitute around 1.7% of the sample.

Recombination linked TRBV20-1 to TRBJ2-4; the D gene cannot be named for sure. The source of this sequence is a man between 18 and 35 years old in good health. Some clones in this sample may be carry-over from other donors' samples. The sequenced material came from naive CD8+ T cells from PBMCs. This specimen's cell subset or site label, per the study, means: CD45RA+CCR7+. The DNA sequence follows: TGCAGTGCTAGAGTTCCAGTGGGTGGCTTC. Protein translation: CSARVPVGGF.